These 4 T cell receptor beta chains came from one sample sequenced in a study of OX40 agonist ivuxolimab in advanced cancers. Some clones are missing from TCRdb's copy, which holds only in-frame ones; the method was immunoSEQ multiplex PCR. Counted here are approximately 120,000 clones, 85% to 95% occurring once; the ten biggest clones make up approximately 0.81%. The starting material was CD4+ or CD8+ T cells sorted from blood, obtained in a trial of the OX40 agonist ivuxolimab. The receptors derive from an adult with an advanced solid tumor such as melanoma, head and neck, liver or kidney cancer.

The chain uses TRBV10-3 and TRBJ1-5; weak D call: TRBD1 (6 bases). Between the trimmed V and J ends, which lost 2 bases and 2 bases, there was a span of 13 bases. The germline V gene has CDR1 ENHRY and CDR2 SYGVKD. The CDR3 is made up of 16 amino acids. The CDR3 here is CAISEVGGSGNQPQHF. The CDR3 nucleotides read TGTGCCATCAGTGAGGTAGGGGGTTCGGGCAATCAGCCCCAGCATTTT.

The chain links TRBV7-9 to TRBJ2-7; 7 nucleotides align to TRBD1. Germline CDR1 reads SEHNR; CDR2 reads FQNEAQ (reference sequence). J was trimmed by 6 bases and V by 3 bases; bases with no gene match: 8. The CDR3 consists of 14 residues. The CDR3 is CASSLFQGVGEQYF. The CDR3 DNA is TGTGCCAGCAGCTTGTTTCAGGGGGTGGGCGAGCAGTACTTC.

The chain is built from TRBV6-4 and TRBJ2-3, with a weak D call TRBD2 (6 bases). CDR3 length: 15 residues. V lost 2 bases and J lost 6, with 15 bases in between. Germline CDR1 MRHNA, CDR2 SNTAGT. This CDR3 is CASSDPRLGRDTQYF. DNA for the CDR3: TGTGCCAGCAGTGACCCCCGATTGGGGAGGGATACGCAGTATTTT.

V and J are TRBV11-1 and TRBJ2-5; no clear D gene. The J call may be wrong; the DNA end is better matched by TRBJ2-7. The CDR3 runs 13 residues. Germline V gene sequence: CDR1 SGHAT, CDR2 FQDESV (reference sequence). The CDR3 DNA sequence: TGTGCCAGCAGCGCCTACGGACGCTACGAGCAGTACTTC. This sequence encodes CASSAYGRYEQYF.